What follows is one TCR beta chain and its context. This clonotype was seen ten or more times. No cognate antigen has been identified for it. No qualities accompany the bases; no much larger clone lies one base away. From a lookup of the germline V gene, CDR1 and CDR2 are SGHTA and FQGNSA. From cysteine to phenylalanine, the CDR3 is 15 amino acids long. The DNA shown is the 45-base CDR3, in frame from base 1. Trimming removed 5 bases from V and 4 bases from J; the gene matches leave 8 bases unexplained. The data were obtained in a study of blood T cells in healthy people across ages (dated by TCRdb to between 2014 and 2016). With regard to the full study: Template switching captured roughly one uniquely barcoded TCR beta cDNA molecule per two T cells in model experiments. For two donors (one aged 18 to 29 and one aged 80 or older), the study analyzed two additional independent replicas of 1 million unique cDNA reads from the same blood draw. Age-related changes in TCR beta repertoire diversity were measured in the study by deep sequencing normalized with unique cDNA molecular identifiers. Donors were grouped into four age groups: young (average 16 years), middle-aged (roughly 37), aged (over 55) and long-lived (around 80). Donors of different ages were randomly distributed across sequencing lanes to avoid experimental bias.

Libraries were constructed by 5' RACE. The listed sequencing device is Illumina HiSeq 2500. A second PCR of roughly 6 to 11 cycles was run with a J-beta primer mix and a sample-barcoded 5' primer. A unique molecular identifier was introduced onto each TCR beta cDNA molecule by a template-switch 5' adaptor carrying 12 random nucleotides. Each sample yielded at least 3 million CDR3-containing paired-end reads. The Mint cDNA synthesis kit, primed by a TRBC-specific oligonucleotide, was used to synthesize first-strand cDNA from all RNA. All cDNA was treated with uracil-DNA glycosylase and then went through a first 18-cycle PCR with the universal primers M1SS and BC2_uni_R. Concerning the study's data processing: Normalization of each sample was performed by random selection of 1 million high-quality reads, each carrying a distinct molecular identifier. Instead of being binned into consensus sequences, reads that shared molecular identifiers were thrown out. MiTCR, run with a Q25 quality threshold and the strictest error-elimination algorithm, handled CDR3 identification, clonotype clustering and error correction. Lower-bound total TCR beta diversity was estimated with a nonparametric unseen species model using Euler transformation. TCRdb passed the public sequencing reads through fastp at Q25 and MiXCR, retaining productive beta sequences. Entries are consolidated by CDR3 protein sequence, retaining the most common genes and DNA. TCRdb's processing, not the authors' own work, is the source of the V and J calls. Counted in this sample were over 950,000 distinct CDR3 sequences; roughly two fifths of them appeared once. The biggest ten clones account for around 12% of the sample.

Donors were a few dozen systemically healthy Caucasian individuals from Russia aged 6 to 90 years. About 9.1 milliliters of peripheral blood were collected from each donor into EDTA-treated Vacutainer tubes. Ficoll-Paque density-gradient centrifugation was used to isolate PBMCs, with at least 7 million per sample. Total RNA, at least 6 micrograms per sample, was extracted from PBMCs with Trizol reagent. For every donor, an aliquot of PBMCs went through flow cytometry to measure the percentages of naive CD45RAhigh/CD27high T cells. The research as a whole found: The long-lived group showed more naive CD4+ T cells, fewer expanded clones and increased TCR diversity than the aged group, suggesting age selection. Because profiling used bulk unsorted PBMCs, naive and antigen-experienced compartments could not be compared conclusively. Observed TCR beta diversity per million T cells fell roughly linearly with age, and a significant reduction was already apparent by age roughly 41. Estimates of total diversity based on one million sequenced T cells were regarded as lower bounds and as underestimates. Because the CMV infection status of the donors was unknown, age-related changes in expanded clonotypes may potentially have been confounded. A strong correlation was found between observed TCR beta diversity and the percentage of naive T cells measured by flow cytometry.

The chain is encoded by TRBV7-2 joined to TRBJ1-2; 9 bases in the junction line up with TRBD1. This clonotype originated in a man aged 18 to 29 in good health. Input material: blood. The CDR3 region has the sequence CASSRGQGSIYGYTF. The sequenced DNA: TGTGCCAGCAGCAGGGGACAGGGTTCCATCTATGGCTACACCTTC.